Following are 22 T cell receptor beta chains from one sample sequenced in a study of human CD8 memory T cell subsets. UMI-labeled 5' RACE yielded the TCR beta libraries. With the 5' RACE reads reprocessed, TCRdb shows one record per CDR3 protein and no DNA. The sample yields 9,000 to 15,000 distinct CDR3 sequences, of which the top ten take up 14%. The sequencing input was CD8+ T cells from PBMCs. Receptors were obtained from a human donor in good health.

CDR3 in amino acids: CASSQLGPTDTQYF. The chain recombines TRBV7-3 with TRBJ2-3; TCRdb outputs TRBD2, but without DNA this stays unchecked. This CDR3 contains 14 residues. Germline CDR1 SGHTA, CDR2 FQGTGA.

The V and J genes are TRBV10-3 and TRBJ2-7; TCRdb gives TRBD2 as the D gene, but with no DNA this cannot be confirmed. Germline V gives CDR1 ENHRY, CDR2 SYGVKD. CDR3 length: 14 residues. CDR3 residues: CAISESGLAYEQYF.

The CDR3 loop reads CASSVTVEAFF. This rearrangement joins TRBV6-1 to TRBJ1-1; the D gene TCRdb calls, TRBD1, cannot be checked with no DNA. The germline CDR1 and CDR2 sequences are MNHNS and SASEGT. The CDR3 extends over 11 amino acids.

By frequency, this clonotype is large. V and J are TRBV12-3 or TRBV12-4 and TRBJ2-3. CDR3 length: 14 amino acids. CDR3: CASSSVGSTDTQYF.

The chain joins TRBV7-2 to TRBJ2-1; no DNA is available, so the TRBD1 call from TCRdb remains unchecked. The CDR3 extends over 14 amino acids. Germline lookup yields CDR1 SGHTA and CDR2 FQGNSA. CDR3 sequence reads: CASSPTGDYNEQFF.

J is TRBJ2-1 and V is TRBV6-5; there is no DNA to check the TCRdb D call of TRBD1. Germline V gene lookup returns CDR1 MNHEY and CDR2 SVGAGI. This CDR3 comprises 18 residues. CDR3 sequence: CASSYPGQGKARDNEQFF.

The CDR3 is CASSLYAAQEQFF. The chain couples TRBV5-6 to TRBJ2-1; TCRdb designates TRBD1, a call that cannot be tested without DNA. In germline, CDR1 is SGHDT, CDR2 YYEEEE. The CDR3 loop spans 13 amino acids.

V gene TRBV3-1 combines with J gene TRBJ2-1. Germline CDR1 LGHDT, CDR2 YNNKEL (reference sequence). The CDR3 spans 15 residues. Here the CDR3 reads CASSQDPGEYNEQFF.

The chain has TRBV7-2 and TRBJ1-4. Germline V lookup: CDR1 SGHTA, CDR2 FQGNSA. The CDR3 runs to 14 residues. The CDR3 loop reads CASSPTVTNEKLFF.

The rearrangement uses TRBV4-1 and TRBJ2-1; the D call of TRBD2 rests on TCRdb alone, since no DNA is present to check it. Per germline, CDR1 MGHRA and CDR2 YSYEKL. This CDR3 has 13 residues. CDR3: CASSLGLALEQFF.

By frequency, this clonotype is medium-sized. The rearrangement links TRBV7-9 to TRBJ2-2. This CDR3 has 13 amino acids. Germline CDR1 is SEHNR and CDR2 is FQNEAQ (reference sequence). The CDR3 sequence is CASSYLNTGELFF.

This chain uses TRBV3-1 with TRBJ2-5; the D gene TCRdb calls, TRBD2, cannot be checked with no DNA. The CDR3 extends over 18 amino acids. Looked up from germline, CDR1 is LGHDT and CDR2 is YNNKEL (reference sequence). This CDR3 is CASSPLPGLAGGKETQYF.

The chain links TRBV5-4 to TRBJ2-5; without DNA, the TCRdb call of TRBD1 cannot be checked. This CDR3 region has 16 residues. Germline CDR1 and CDR2: SGHNT and YYREEE (reference sequence). CDR3 protein: CASSPGGGTDEETQYF.

This clonotype ranks as medium-sized in terms of frequency. This chain connects TRBV4-3 to TRBJ2-7; TCRdb proposes TRBD2, but this gene call is untestable without DNA. This CDR3 has 14 amino acids. Germline loops: CDR1 LGHNA, CDR2 YSLEER. CDR3: CASSQGAGEEMQYF.

This rearrangement joins TRBV27 to TRBJ2-5; TCRdb's assignment of TRBD1 cannot be checked, as there is no DNA. This CDR3 is 16 amino acids long. Germline loops: CDR1 MNHEY, CDR2 SMNVEV (reference sequence). CDR3 sequence: CASSLRGGRGQETQYF.

The rearrangement uses TRBV5-4 and TRBJ1-2; TCRdb picks TRBD1, but there is no DNA to check that call. There are 13 residues in the CDR3. CDR1 SGHNT and CDR2 YYREEE come from the germline V gene (reference sequence). CDR3 in amino acids: CASRSGTGDTGTF.

The chain combines TRBV7-9 with TRBJ1-6; TCRdb indicates TRBD1, and absent DNA this call remains unverified. The CDR3 is 17 residues long. CDR1 is SEHNR, CDR2 FQNEAQ, per germline (reference sequence). The CDR3: CASSFPPQGVGNSPLHF.

The chain carries TRBV24-1 and TRBJ2-1; there is no DNA to check the TCRdb D call of TRBD2. Germline CDR1 is KGHDR and CDR2 is SFDVKD. The CDR3 length is 13 residues. CDR3: CATSVREYNEQFF.

The rearrangement links TRBV7-9 to TRBJ2-7. Germline lookup yields CDR1 SEHNR and CDR2 FQNEAQ (reference sequence). The CDR3 runs to 16 residues. The CDR3: CASSLASSYRPYEQYF.

The V and J genes are TRBV20-1 and TRBJ2-5; the D call from TCRdb, TRBD1, cannot be confirmed without DNA. The CDR3 contains 17 residues. CDR1 and CDR2 from the germline V gene are DFQATT and SNEGSKA (reference sequence). The CDR3 sequence: CSARLPDRGPSQETQYF.

The chain recombines TRBV29-1 with TRBJ2-5. The CDR3 spans 12 residues. From germline, CDR1 is SQVTM and CDR2 ANQGSEA. The CDR3 is CSVEIYQETQYF.

This rearrangement joins TRBV24-1 to TRBJ2-1; TCRdb calls TRBD2, which cannot be checked without DNA. The CDR3 contains 15 residues. The V gene's germline CDR1 is KGHDR and CDR2 SFDVKD. CDR3 residues: CATSDRQGPYNEQFF.